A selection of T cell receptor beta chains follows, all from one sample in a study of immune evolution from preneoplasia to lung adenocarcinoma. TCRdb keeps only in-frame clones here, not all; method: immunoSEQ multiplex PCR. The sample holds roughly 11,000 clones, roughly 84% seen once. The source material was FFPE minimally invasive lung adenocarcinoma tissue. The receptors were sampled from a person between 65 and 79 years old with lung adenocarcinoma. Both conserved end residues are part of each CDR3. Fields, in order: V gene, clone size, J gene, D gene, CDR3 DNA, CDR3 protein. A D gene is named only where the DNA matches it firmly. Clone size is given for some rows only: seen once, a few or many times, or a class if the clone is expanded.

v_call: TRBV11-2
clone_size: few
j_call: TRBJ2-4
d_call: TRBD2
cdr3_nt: TGTGCCAGCAGCCCCCCCTGGAGCGGGAGGAGTGGAAACATTCAGTACTTC
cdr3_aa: CASSPPWSGRSGNIQYF

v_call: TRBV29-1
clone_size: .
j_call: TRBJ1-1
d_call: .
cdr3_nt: TGCAGCAGCGGGGGGGGGTTGGGCACTGAAGCTTTCTTT
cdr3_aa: CSSGGGLGTEAFF

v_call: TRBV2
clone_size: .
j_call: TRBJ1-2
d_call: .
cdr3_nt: TGTGCCAGCCCTCTTATGGGGTTTCCTAACTATGGCTACACCTTC
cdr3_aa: CASPLMGFPNYGYTF

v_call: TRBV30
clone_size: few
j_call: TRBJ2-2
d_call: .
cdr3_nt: TGTGCCTGGAGTCAGGCCGGGGAGCTGTTTTTT
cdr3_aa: CAWSQAGELFF

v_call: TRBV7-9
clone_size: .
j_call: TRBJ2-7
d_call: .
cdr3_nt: TGTGCCACAGGGGAGGGGTCTTATGAGCAGTACTTC
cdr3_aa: CATGEGSYEQYF

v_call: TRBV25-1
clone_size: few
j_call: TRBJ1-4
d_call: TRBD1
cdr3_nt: TGTGCCAGCAGTGAACCGGGACAGGGGGATGTAAAACTGTTTTTT
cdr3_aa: CASSEPGQGDVKLFF

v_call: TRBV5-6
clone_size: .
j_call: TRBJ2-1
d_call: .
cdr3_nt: TGTGCCAGCAGTTATATTGACCACTTAGGGGGGAATGAGCAGTTCTTC
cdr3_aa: CASSYIDHLGGNEQFF

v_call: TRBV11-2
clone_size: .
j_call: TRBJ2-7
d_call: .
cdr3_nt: TGTGCCAGCAGCTTAGGTTCTGTTCGGGACTACGAGCAGTACTTC
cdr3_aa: CASSLGSVRDYEQYF

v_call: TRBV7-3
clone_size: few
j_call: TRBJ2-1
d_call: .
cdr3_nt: TGTGCCAGCAGCTTGAGTTTGGGGTCGGTGGGGAATGAGCAGTTCTTC
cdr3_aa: CASSLSLGSVGNEQFF

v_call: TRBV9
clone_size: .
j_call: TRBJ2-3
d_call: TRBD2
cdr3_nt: TGTGCCAGCAGCGTATCGGGACTAGCGGGCACAGATACGCAGTATTTT
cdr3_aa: CASSVSGLAGTDTQYF

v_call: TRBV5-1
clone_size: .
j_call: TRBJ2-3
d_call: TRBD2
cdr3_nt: TGCGCCAGCAGCTTGCGCGGGAGGGCCACAGATACGCAGTATTTT
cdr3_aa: CASSLRGRATDTQYF

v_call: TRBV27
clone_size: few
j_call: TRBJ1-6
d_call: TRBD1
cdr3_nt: TGTGCCAGCACCCAATCAGGACAGGGAAATTCACCCCTCCACTTT
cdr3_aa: CASTQSGQGNSPLHF

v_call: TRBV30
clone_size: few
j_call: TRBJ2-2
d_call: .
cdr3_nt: TGTGCCTGGAGTGTACATGACACCGGGGAGCTGTTTTTT
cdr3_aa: CAWSVHDTGELFF

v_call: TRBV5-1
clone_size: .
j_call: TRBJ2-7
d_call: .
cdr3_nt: TGCGCCAGCAGCCAGGATTTGTACGAGCAGTACTTC
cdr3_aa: CASSQDLYEQYF

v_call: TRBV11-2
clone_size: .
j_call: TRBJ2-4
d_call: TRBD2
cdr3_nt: TGTGCCAGCAGCTTAGGAGATAGCGGGTCCTTTCAGTACTTC
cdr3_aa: CASSLGDSGSFQYF

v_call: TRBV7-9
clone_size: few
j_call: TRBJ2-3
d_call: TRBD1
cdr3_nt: TGTGCCAGCAGCTGGGGACAGGGGGCGCCCACAGATACGCAGTATTTT
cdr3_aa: CASSWGQGAPTDTQYF

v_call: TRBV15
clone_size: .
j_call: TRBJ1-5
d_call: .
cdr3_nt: TGTGCCACCAGCAGAGATTACAGGAGAGATCAGCCCCAGCATTTT
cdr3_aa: CATSRDYRRDQPQHF

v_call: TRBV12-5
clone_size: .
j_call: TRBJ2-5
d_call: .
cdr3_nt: TGTGCTAGTGGACGGCGGCCTGGGACTAGGGGGCTCCAAGAGACCCAGTACTTC
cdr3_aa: CASGRRPGTRGLQETQYF

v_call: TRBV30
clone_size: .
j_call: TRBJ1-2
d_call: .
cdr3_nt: TGTGCCTGGCGGCGGGGGGCTAACTATGGCTACACCTTC
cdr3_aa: CAWRRGANYGYTF

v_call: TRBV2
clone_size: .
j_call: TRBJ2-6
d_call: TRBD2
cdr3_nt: TGTGCCAGCAACTCGAACTTGGGGGGGTTTGGGGCCAACGTCCTGACCTTC
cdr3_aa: CASNSNLGGFGANVLTF

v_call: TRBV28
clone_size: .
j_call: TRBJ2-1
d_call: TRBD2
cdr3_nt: TGTGCCAGCAGGCGCGTCCCCTTCGGCGCGGGAGGGCCCGACAATGAGCAGTTCTTC
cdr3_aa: CASRRVPFGAGGPDNEQFF

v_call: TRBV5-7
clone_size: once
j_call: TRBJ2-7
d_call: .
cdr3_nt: TGTGCCAGCAGTAAAGAAGGGGCGGAGTACTTC
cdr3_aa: CASSKEGAEYF

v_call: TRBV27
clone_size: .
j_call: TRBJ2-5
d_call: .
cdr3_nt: TGTGCCAGCAGCCGGGCGGGGGAGACCCAGTACTTC
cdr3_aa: CASSRAGETQYF

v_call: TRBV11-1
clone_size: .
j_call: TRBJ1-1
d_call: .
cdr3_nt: TGTGCCAGCAGCCTCGGGGGGCCTGAAGCTTTCTTT
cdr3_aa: CASSLGGPEAFF

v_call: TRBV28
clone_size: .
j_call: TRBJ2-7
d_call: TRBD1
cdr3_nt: TGTGCCAGCAGCACCGGCTCCCCTTGGACAGGGACTCCTACGATTGAGCAGTACTTC
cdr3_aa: CASSTGSPWTGTPTIEQYF

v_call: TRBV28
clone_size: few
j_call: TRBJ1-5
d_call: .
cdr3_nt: TGTGCCAGCAGTCCCCGGGGGTGGAATCAGCCCCAGCATTTT
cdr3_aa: CASSPRGWNQPQHF

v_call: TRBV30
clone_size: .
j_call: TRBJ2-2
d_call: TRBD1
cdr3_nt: TGTGCCTGGAGTGTCAGGGGGCTGGACACCGGGGAGCTGTTTTTT
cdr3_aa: CAWSVRGLDTGELFF

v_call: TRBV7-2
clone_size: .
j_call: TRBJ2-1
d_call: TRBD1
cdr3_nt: TGTGCCAGCAGTCTCAGAGGGGGCATTGGGCACAATGAGCAGTTCTTC
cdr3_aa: CASSLRGGIGHNEQFF

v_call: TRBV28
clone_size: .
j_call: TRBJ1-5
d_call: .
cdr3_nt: TGTGCCAGCAGTGGTTCCGGGAGCGCCATGCCCCAGCATTTT
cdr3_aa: CASSGSGSAMPQHF

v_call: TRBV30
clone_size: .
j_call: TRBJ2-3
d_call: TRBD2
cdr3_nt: TGTGCCTGGAAGAGGCTAGCGGGAAGCACAGATACGCAGTATTTT
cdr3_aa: CAWKRLAGSTDTQYF